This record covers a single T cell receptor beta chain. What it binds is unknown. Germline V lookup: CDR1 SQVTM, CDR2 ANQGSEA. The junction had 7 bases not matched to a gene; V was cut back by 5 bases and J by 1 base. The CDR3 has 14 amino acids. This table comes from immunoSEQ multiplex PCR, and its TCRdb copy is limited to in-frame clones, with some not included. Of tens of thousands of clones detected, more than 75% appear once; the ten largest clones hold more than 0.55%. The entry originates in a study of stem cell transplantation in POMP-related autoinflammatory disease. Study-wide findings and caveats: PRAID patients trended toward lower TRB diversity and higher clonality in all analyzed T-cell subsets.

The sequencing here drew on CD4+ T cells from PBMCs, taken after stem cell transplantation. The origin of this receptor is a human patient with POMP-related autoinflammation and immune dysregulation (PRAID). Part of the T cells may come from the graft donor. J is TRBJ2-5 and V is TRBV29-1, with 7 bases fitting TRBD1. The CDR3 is CSVTDRVAQETQYF. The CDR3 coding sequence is TGCAGCGTTACCGACAGGGTGGCCCAAGAGACCCAGTACTTC.